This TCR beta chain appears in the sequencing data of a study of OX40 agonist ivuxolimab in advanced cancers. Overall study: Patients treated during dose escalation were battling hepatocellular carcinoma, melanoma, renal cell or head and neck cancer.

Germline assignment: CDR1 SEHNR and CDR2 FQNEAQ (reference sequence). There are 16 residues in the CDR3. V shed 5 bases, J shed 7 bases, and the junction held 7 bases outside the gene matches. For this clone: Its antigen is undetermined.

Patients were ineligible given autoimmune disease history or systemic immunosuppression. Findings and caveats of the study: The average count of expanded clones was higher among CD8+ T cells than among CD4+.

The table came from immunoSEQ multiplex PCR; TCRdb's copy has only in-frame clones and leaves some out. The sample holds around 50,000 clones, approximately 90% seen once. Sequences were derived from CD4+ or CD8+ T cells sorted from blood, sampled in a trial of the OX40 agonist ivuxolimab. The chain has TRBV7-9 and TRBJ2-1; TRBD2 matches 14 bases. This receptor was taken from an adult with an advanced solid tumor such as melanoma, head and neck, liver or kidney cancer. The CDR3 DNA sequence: TGTGCCAGCAGCCGAGGGACTAGCGGGAGTCGGAATGAGCAGTTCTTC. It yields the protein CASSRGTSGSRNEQFF.